Given below is one T cell receptor beta chain in context. What this receptor recognizes is not known. Relative to the germline gene, one junction end is altered; a read error may explain this. The sample originates from a study of T cell repertoires in cytomegalovirus infection (dated by TCRdb to the late 2010s). In the study overall: Because public TCR beta signatures pointed to carriage of CMV infection together with the matching HLA type, the HLA type of each donor mattered for the analysis. Overall study outcomes, separate from this receptor: In both this cohort and an independent roughly 350-donor cohort, the cumulative frequency of public TCR beta family members distinguished carriers of CMV infection plus the relevant HLA type. The ex vivo response was dominated by HLA-C-restricted CMV-specific TCR beta clonotypes, which also provided the single most frequent clonotype in two of eight donors.

According to the germline V gene, CDR1 reads SGHRS and CDR2 reads YFSETQ. The CDR3 numbers 13 residues from cysteine through phenylalanine. Kept here is only the CDR3 DNA, which spans 39 bases and is read in frame from base 1. Reads for this sample came from an Illumina HiSeq 1500. In TCRdb, the public reads were trimmed at Q25 with fastp and aligned with MiXCR, with productive beta chains retained. Merged by CDR3 protein, the rows form single entries marked with the most common genes and DNA. The sample profile shows 630,000 or so distinct CDR3 sequences; approximately 25% of them were found once. The ten largest clones add up to around 7.6% of the sample.

The sample consisted of CD8+ T cells from PBMCs. The TCR sequence derives from a human donor in good health (CMV status not recorded). Some clones in this sample may be carry-over from other donors' samples. Recombination linked TRBV5-1 to TRBJ1-2, and the D gene may be TRBD1, 5 bases matching. The bases are TGCGCCAGCAGCTTGCCAGACAGCTATGGCTACATCTTC. This yields the protein CASSLPDSYGYIF. When the CDR3 is completed using the reference TRBV5-1 and TRBJ1-2 genes on either side, the full variable domain is KAGVTQTPRYLIKTRGQQVTLSCSPISGHRSVSWYQQTPGQGLQFLFEYFSETQRNKGNFPGRFSGRQFSNSRSEMNVSTLELGDSALYLCASSLPDSYGYIFGSGTRLTVV.